This TCR beta chain was identified during a study of cytomegalovirus exposure and HLA in healthy donors. Whole-study results and caveats: In a later analysis, V- and J-gene trimming of beta chains associated with a DCLRE1C missense variant, replicated independently.

CDR1 is SQVTM and CDR2 is ANQGSEA in the germline V gene. Deletions cut 1 base from V and 11 bases from J, with 9 bases between. The CDR3 is 11 residues long. In regard to this clone: Its specificity is unknown.

PCR employed 60 Vbeta and 13 Jbeta primers. The protocol was immunoSEQ multiplex PCR, while the TCRdb copy is restricted to in-frame clones and leaves out a portion. The sample consists of about 300,000 clones, 86% of them appearing once. This clonotype originated in a man aged 40-55 years in good health and CMV-seropositive. The sequencing sample was made of PBMCs. This rearrangement joins TRBV29-1 to TRBJ1-5; tentative D call: TRBD1 (5 bases). CDR3 nucleotides: TGCAGCGTTGAAGGGTCGGGGGCCCAGCATTTT. Its translation is CSVEGSGAQHF.